This TCR beta chain was found in a study of blood T cell repertoires in COVID-19 (dated by TCRdb to about 2020). Background for the entire study: Samples covering the acute and convalescent phases of COVID-19 were provided by collaborators in the United States, Italy and Spain. Where HLA class I and class II types were available, the types were taken from metadata supplied by the sample provider, not from assay-based typing. The repertoires were released in a freely available public database intended as a resource for research on the immune response to SARS-CoV-2. The material from the prospective study consisted of cDNA or gDNA derived from T cells, B-cell-depleted T cells, or PBMCs. Subjects who had been exposed to COVID-19, were actively infected with it, or had recovered from it provided the deeply sampled blood TCRbeta repertoires that made up the dataset. The samples were drawn from two sources: the first 160 participants of the ongoing ImmuneRACE study, and about 1,300 subjects contributed by 6 global collaborators. Nearly every sample came with metadata listing a de-identified subject ID, COVID-19 status, age in years and sex.

On the study overall, not on this receptor specifically: Clinical and demographic metadata were provided uncurated, with the amount varying by source and participant.

Via the germline V gene, CDR1 is MDHEN and CDR2 SYDVKM. The CDR3 goes from the cysteine to the phenylalanine over 15 residues. Only the CDR3 DNA is retained, 45 bases long and in frame from the first base. The junction carries 16 bases between V and J, which are trimmed by 2 bases and 6 bases respectively. A word on this clone: The antigen it recognizes is unknown. Base-call qualities are not available, and no considerably larger clone is one nucleotide away.

Samples from volunteer blood donors who had recovered from COVID-19 were contributed by a second Seattle source. Whole blood was collected in K2EDTA tubes by collaborating institutions according to the institutions' own protocols. Collaborator samples were shipped for TCRbeta analysis as frozen whole blood, isolated PBMCs, or DNA extracted from either sample type. The immunoSEQ Assay, a bias-controlled multiplex PCR, was used to amplify TCRbeta CDR3 regions from genomic DNA. Concerning the study's data processing: The number of nucleated cells in each sample was estimated from the amplification of reference gene primers within the assay. Sequence reads were collapsed and filtered to measure the absolute abundance of every unique TCRbeta CDR3 rearrangement. For each sample, productive Simpson clonality was calculated by taking the square root of Simpson's diversity index across productive rearrangements. Not all clones reach the TCRdb copy of this immuneACCESS table, which keeps in-frame sequences only. Checked studies attribute under half of the gap to unresolved V genes and leave the rest unexplained. From that table come the V and J calls and clone size; the DNA was used to work out D and trimming. The sample records 240,000 or so clones, about 90% of which are singletons. About 3.1% of the sample is taken by the ten largest.

The sequencing sample was made of peripheral blood. The sequence came from a woman in her twenties or thirties who had recovered from COVID-19. Rearrangement joined TRBV28 to TRBJ1-1; the D gene assignment is ambiguous. The nucleotides read TGTGCCAGCAGTTTACCTTCAAGGAGCCCCCCTGAAGCTTTCTTT. The resulting protein is CASSLPSRSPPEAFF. Joined to the reference TRBV28 and TRBJ1-1 proteins, this CDR3 gives the full variable domain: DVKVTQSSRYLVKRTGEKVFLECVQDMDHENMFWYRQDPGLGLRLIYFSYDVKMKEKGDIPEGYSVSREKKERFSLILESASTNQTSMYLCASSLPSRSPPEAFFGQGTRLTVV.